This T cell receptor (beta chain) derives from a study of blood T cell repertoires in COVID-19. This CDR3 contains 15 residues. Germline-derived CDR1 and CDR2 are SGHDN and FVKESK. V was clipped by 2 bases and J by 0 bases, with 8 bases between them. The data were produced by immunoSEQ multiplex PCR, yet TCRdb's version contains in-frame clones alone and is incomplete. The sample includes around 700,000 clones, 85% to 90% of them seen just once. Sequencing was carried out using peripheral blood. This TCR derives from a young woman with acute or convalescent COVID-19. The V gene is TRBV14, the J gene TRBJ1-3; D possibly corresponds to TRBD1 (6 bases). For the CDR3, the DNA is TGTGCCAGCAGCCAACAGGGGCTCTCTGGAAACACCATATATTTT. Protein: CASSQQGLSGNTIYF.